This T cell receptor (beta chain) was identified in a study of T cells expressing NK-cell markers. Across the whole study: It was from sorted CD3+CD56+NKG2C+, CD3+CD56+NKG2C- and CD3+CD56-NKG2C+ T cells that TCR beta repertoires came.

Details on this clonotype: The antigen is undetermined.

TCRdb reprocessed the 5' RACE reads and reports one entry per CDR3 protein, with no DNA. The ten top clones account for 0.39%, within a sample of about 260,000 distinct CDR3 sequences. The V gene's germline CDR1 is SGHKS and CDR2 YYEKEE (reference sequence). The CDR3 sequence is 13 residues long. General study points: It remained uncertain whether the expanded NKG2C+ T cell clones were specific for HCMV antigens. One observes that, in four donors, these clonotypes were also the leading ones within the CD3+CD56-NKG2C+ fraction.

Material: blood T cells: a sorted CD56 or NKG2C T cell subset, CD4+ or CD8+ T cells, or bulk PBMC T cells (not recorded which). This sequence joins TRBV5-5 and TRBJ2-5. This clonotype was obtained from a man between 18 and 35 years old in good health. Here the CDR3 reads CASSLDGFATQYF.